This is a list of T cell receptor beta chains from one sample in a study of T cell repertoires in cytomegalovirus infection. Antigens for these TCRs are unknown. TCRdb itself ran the reads through MiXCR, one entry per CDR3 protein. The sample lists fewer than 350,000 distinct CDR3 sequences; almost 30% were seen once. The specimen was cultured PBMCs, collected from culture after CMV antigen stimulation. The receptors shown here come from a human donor in good health (CMV status not recorded). Some clones in this sample may be carry-over from other donors' samples. Both conserved end residues are part of each CDR3. Each record gives: D gene, J gene, clone size, V gene, CDR3 length, CDR3 protein, CDR3 DNA. A D gene is named only where the DNA matches it firmly. Clone size, where shown, is once, few, many, or a class for clones that have expanded.

D: -; J: TRBJ1-5; size: -; V: TRBV6-5; length: 15; CDR3: CASSYSRRGGQPQHF; DNA: TGTGCCAGCAGTTACTCGCGAAGGGGCGGCCAGCCCCAGCATTTT
D: TRBD1; J: TRBJ1-2; size: once; V: TRBV27; length: 16; CDR3: CASSPGTGGRFYGYTF; DNA: TGTGCCAGCAGTCCCGGGACAGGGGGCAGGTTCTATGGCTACACCTTC
D: TRBD2; J: TRBJ2-5; size: few; V: TRBV11-2; length: 19; CDR3: CASSPTVVAGGFVGETQYF; DNA: TGTGCCAGCAGCCCCACGGTGGTAGCGGGAGGGTTTGTGGGTGAGACCCAGTACTTC
D: TRBD1; J: TRBJ1-6; size: -; V: TRBV12-3/TRBV12-4; length: 14; CDR3: CASSFDRGRSPLHF; DNA: TGTGCCAGCAGCTTTGACAGGGGCCGTTCACCCCTCCACTTT
D: TRBD1; J: TRBJ1-1; size: few; V: TRBV6-5; length: 17; CDR3: CASSYSFGTGRDTEAFF; DNA: TGTGCCAGCAGTTACTCGTTCGGGACAGGGCGGGACACTGAAGCTTTCTTT
D: TRBD1; J: TRBJ1-1; size: -; V: TRBV25-1; length: 13; CDR3: CASGGTDRTEAFF; DNA: TGTGCCAGCGGGGGGACAGACAGGACTGAAGCTTTCTTT
D: -; J: TRBJ2-2; size: few; V: TRBV7-2; length: 17; CDR3: CASSQWLVAAPNGELFF; DNA: TGTGCCAGCAGCCAGTGGTTGGTAGCGGCCCCAAACGGGGAGCTGTTTTTT
D: TRBD1; J: TRBJ1-1; size: few; V: TRBV7-2; length: 15; CDR3: CASSPRQGAHTEAFF; DNA: TGTGCCAGCAGCCCGCGACAGGGGGCGCACACTGAAGCTTTCTTT
D: TRBD1; J: TRBJ1-2; size: -; V: TRBV19; length: 17; CDR3: CPSSIGKWTGPESGYTF; DNA: TGTCCCAGTAGTATAGGCAAGTGGACAGGTCCAGAGAGTGGCTACACCTTC
D: TRBD2; J: TRBJ2-1; size: -; V: TRBV4-2; length: 15; CDR3: CASSQGGLAGEEQFF; DNA: TGTGCCAGCAGCCAAGGGGGACTAGCGGGAGAGGAGCAGTTCTTC
D: -; J: TRBJ2-2; size: few; V: TRBV19; length: 15; CDR3: CASSISATNTGELFF; DNA: TGTGCCAGTAGTATTAGCGCGACGAACACCGGGGAGCTGTTTTTT
D: -; J: TRBJ1-1; size: -; V: TRBV19; length: 14; CDR3: CASSITQGWTEAFF; DNA: TGTGCCAGTAGTATAACCCAGGGGTGGACTGAAGCTTTCTTT
D: -; J: TRBJ1-1; size: -; V: TRBV29-1; length: 12; CDR3: CSVKGWDTEAFF; DNA: TGCAGCGTTAAGGGGTGGGACACTGAAGCTTTCTTT
D: -; J: TRBJ1-1; size: -; V: TRBV12-3/TRBV12-4; length: 13; CDR3: CASTSGGATEAFF; DNA: TGTGCCAGCACCTCGGGGGGGGCCACTGAAGCTTTCTTT
D: TRBD2; J: TRBJ2-5; size: -; V: TRBV10-3; length: 14; CDR3: CATGLAGSQETQYF; DNA: TGTGCCACCGGACTAGCGGGAAGCCAAGAGACCCAGTACTTC
D: -; J: TRBJ1-1; size: once; V: TRBV7-6; length: 13; CDR3: CASSQTGSTEAFF; DNA: TGTGCTAGCAGCCAGACCGGGTCCACTGAAGCTTTCTTT
D: TRBD1; J: TRBJ2-1; size: few; V: TRBV5-4; length: 14; CDR3: CASSRDRENNEQFF; DNA: TGTGCCAGCAGCAGGGACAGGGAGAACAATGAGCAGTTCTTC
D: TRBD2; J: TRBJ2-2; size: few; V: TRBV7-3; length: 13; CDR3: CASNSGIAGELFF; DNA: TGTGCCAGCAATAGCGGGATCGCCGGGGAGCTGTTTTTT
D: -; J: TRBJ2-1; size: -; V: TRBV12-5; length: 14; CDR3: CASGPPEPVDEQFF; DNA: TGTGCTAGTGGCCCCCCAGAGCCTGTGGATGAGCAGTTCTTC